This is a list of T cell receptor beta chains from one sample in a study of B cell selection in AIRE deficiency. TCRdb's copy holds only in-frame clones and misses some; the assay was immunoSEQ multiplex PCR. The sample shows approximately 24,000 clones, 95% to 97% of them seen only once. Sequences were obtained from CD4+CD127+ conventional T cells sorted from PBMCs. These receptors originate from a human donor in good health. Both conserved end residues are part of each CDR3. D genes are given only for firm matches.

NA | TRBV19 | 13 | CASRSLGRTEAFF
NA | TRBV11-2 | 13 | CASSLVSTVGLFF
TRBD2 | TRBV7-2 | 16 | CASSPGLAGEPYEQYF
TRBD1 | TRBV11-2 | 15 | CASSLAPGGNTEAFF
TRBD1 | TRBV25-1 | 17 | CASSESPGTGTTGEAFF
NA | TRBV6-1 | 13 | CASSAMGKTEAFF
TRBD1 | TRBV5-8 | 14 | CASSLDRGRNEQYF
NA | TRBV10-2 | 12 | CASSEFTAEAFF
TRBD2 | TRBV7-2 | 18 | CASSLGPRGAGGPRTQYF
NA | TRBV11-3 | 14 | CASSERGANTEAFF
NA | TRBV19 | 13 | CASSRDVNTEAFF
NA | TRBV19 | 16 | CASSIGAGSTTNTQYF
NA | TRBV11-2 | 15 | CASSLDGVGTDTQYF
NA | TRBV4-3 | 13 | CASSRLRASEAFF
NA | TRBV5-1 | 13 | CASSPGGNYGYTF
NA | TRBV7-6 | 11 | CASSSQETQYF
TRBD1 | TRBV6-1 | 13 | CASRGDRVGGYTF
NA | TRBV9 | 12 | CASSVEGATQYF